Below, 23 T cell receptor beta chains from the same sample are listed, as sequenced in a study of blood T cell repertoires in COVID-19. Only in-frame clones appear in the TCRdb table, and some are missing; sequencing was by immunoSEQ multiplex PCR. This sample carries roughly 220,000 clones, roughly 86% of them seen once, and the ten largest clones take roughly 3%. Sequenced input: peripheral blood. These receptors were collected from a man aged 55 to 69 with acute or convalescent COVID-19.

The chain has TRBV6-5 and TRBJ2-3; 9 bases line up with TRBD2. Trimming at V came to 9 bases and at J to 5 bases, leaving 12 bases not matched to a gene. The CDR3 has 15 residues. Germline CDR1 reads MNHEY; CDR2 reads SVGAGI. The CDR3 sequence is CASLHRGGAKDTQYF. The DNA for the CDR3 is TGTGCCAGTCTCCACCGCGGGGGGGCTAAAGATACGCAGTATTTT.

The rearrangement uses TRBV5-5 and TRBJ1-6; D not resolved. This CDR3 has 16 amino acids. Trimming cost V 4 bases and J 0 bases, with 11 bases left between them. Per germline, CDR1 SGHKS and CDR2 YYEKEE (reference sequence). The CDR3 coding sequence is TGTGCCAGCAGCCCTGAGGGTAGCTCCTATAATTCACCCCTCCACTTT. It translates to CASSPEGSSYNSPLHF.

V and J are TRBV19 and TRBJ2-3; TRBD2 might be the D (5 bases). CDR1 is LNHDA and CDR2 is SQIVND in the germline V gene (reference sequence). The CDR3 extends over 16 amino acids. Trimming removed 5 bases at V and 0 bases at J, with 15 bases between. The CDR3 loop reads CASSPTTISSTDTQYF. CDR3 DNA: TGTGCCAGTAGTCCGACGACTATCTCTAGCACAGATACGCAGTATTTT. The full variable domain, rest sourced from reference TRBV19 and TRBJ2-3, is DGGITQSPKYLFRKEGQNVTLSCEQNLNHDAMYWYRQDPGQGLRLIYYSQIVNDFQKGDIAEGYSVSREKKESFPLTVTSAQKNPTAFYLCASSPTTISSTDTQYFGPGTRLTVL.

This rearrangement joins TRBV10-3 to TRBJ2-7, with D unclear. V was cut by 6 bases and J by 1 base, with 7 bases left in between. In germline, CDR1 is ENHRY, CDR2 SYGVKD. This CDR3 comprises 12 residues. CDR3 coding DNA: TGTGCCATCAGCCCGAGGTCCTACGAGCAGTACTTC. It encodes CAISPRSYEQYF.

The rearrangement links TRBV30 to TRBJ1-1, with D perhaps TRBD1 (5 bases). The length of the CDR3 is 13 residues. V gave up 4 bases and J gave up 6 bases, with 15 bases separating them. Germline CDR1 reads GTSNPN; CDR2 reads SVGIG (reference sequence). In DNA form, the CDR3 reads TGTGCCTGGAAGGGGTGGGGGGACCCTGAAGCTTTCTTT. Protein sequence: CAWKGWGDPEAFF.

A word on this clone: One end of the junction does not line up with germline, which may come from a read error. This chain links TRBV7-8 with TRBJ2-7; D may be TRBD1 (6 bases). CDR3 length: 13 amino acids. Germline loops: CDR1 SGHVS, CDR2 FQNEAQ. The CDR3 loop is CASSLSEGVTGLF. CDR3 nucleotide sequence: TGTGCCAGCAGCTTATCCGAGGGAGTCACAGGGCTCTTC.

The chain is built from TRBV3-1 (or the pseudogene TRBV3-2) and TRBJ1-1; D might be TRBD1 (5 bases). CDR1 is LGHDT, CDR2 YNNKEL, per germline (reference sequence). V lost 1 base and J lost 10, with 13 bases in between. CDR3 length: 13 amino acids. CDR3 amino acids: CASSQGAGGRAFF. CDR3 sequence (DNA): TGTGCCAGCAGCCAAGGTGCGGGGGGGAGAGCTTTCTTT.

CDR3 amino acids: CASSQEESTRGAMYEQFF. In DNA, the CDR3 is TGTGCCAGCAGCCAGGAAGAATCGACGCGGGGGGCTATGTATGAGCAGTTCTTC. V is TRBV4-2 and J is TRBJ2-1; 8 bases line up with TRBD2. V lost 3 bases, J lost 8 bases, and 18 bases stayed unmatched. The CDR3 length is 18 residues. Germline V gene sequence: CDR1 LGHNA, CDR2 YNFKEQ.

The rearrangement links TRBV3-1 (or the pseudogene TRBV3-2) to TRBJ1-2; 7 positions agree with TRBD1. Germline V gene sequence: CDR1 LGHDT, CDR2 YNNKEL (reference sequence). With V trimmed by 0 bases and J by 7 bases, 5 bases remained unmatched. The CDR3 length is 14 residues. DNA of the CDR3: TGTGCCAGCAGCCAAGATCTCAGGGGGAGTGGCTACACCTTC. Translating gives CASSQDLRGSGYTF.

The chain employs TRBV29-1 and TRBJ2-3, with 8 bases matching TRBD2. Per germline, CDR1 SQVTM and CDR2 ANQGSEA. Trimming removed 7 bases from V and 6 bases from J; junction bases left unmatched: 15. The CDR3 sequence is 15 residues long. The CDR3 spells CSAEGMRGAGDTQYF. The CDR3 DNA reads TGCAGCGCGGAGGGTATGCGGGGGGCTGGGGATACGCAGTATTTT.

CDR3 DNA sequence: TGTGCCGGCGGGAAACAGGGGGCGAGGGGCTACACCTTC. Residues: CAGGKQGARGYTF. This chain joins TRBV27 and TRBJ1-2, with TRBD1 matching over 9 bases. V trimming: 11 bases; J trimming: 8 bases; junction bases outside the gene matches: 12. Germline V gene sequence: CDR1 MNHEY, CDR2 SMNVEV (reference sequence). The CDR3 is 13 residues long.

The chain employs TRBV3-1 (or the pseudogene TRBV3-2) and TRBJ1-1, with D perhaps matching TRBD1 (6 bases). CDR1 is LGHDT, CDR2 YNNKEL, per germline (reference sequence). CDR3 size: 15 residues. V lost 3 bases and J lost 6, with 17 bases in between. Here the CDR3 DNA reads TGTGCCAGCAGCCAGGGGGGGCTAGGAGGCCCTGAAGCTTTCTTT. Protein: CASSQGGLGGPEAFF.

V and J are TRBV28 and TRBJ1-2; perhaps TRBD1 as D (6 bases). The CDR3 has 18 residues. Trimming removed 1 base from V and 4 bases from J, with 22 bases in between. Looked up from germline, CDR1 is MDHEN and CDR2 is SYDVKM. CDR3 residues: CASSLSGLPPRDTYGYTF. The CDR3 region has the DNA TGTGCCAGCAGTTTATCGGGGCTCCCCCCCAGGGACACCTATGGCTACACCTTC.

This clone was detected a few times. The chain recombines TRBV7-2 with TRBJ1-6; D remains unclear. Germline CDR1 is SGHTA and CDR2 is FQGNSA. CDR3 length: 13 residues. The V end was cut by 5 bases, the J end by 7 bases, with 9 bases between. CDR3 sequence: CASSTEQNSPLHF. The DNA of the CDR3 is TGTGCCAGCAGCACCGAACAAAATTCACCCCTCCACTTT.

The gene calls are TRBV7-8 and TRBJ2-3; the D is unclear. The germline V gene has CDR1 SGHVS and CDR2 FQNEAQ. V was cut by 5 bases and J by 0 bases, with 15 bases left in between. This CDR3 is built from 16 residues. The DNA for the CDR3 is TGTGCCAGCAGCAAACAAACGCGGTACAGCACAGATACGCAGTATTTT. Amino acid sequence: CASSKQTRYSTDTQYF. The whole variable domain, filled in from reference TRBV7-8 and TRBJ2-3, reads GAGVSQSPRYKVAKRGQDVALRCDPISGHVSLFWYQQALGQGPEFLTYFQNEAQLDKSGLPSDRFFAERPEGSVSTLKIQRTQQEDSAVYLCASSKQTRYSTDTQYFGPGTRLTVL.

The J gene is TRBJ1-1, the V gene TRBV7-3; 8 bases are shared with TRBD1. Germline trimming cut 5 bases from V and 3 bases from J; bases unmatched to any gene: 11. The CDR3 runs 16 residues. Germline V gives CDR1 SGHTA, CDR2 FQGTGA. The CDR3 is CASSPDGTGRYTEAFF. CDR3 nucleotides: TGTGCCAGCAGCCCAGACGGGACAGGCAGATACACTGAAGCTTTCTTT.

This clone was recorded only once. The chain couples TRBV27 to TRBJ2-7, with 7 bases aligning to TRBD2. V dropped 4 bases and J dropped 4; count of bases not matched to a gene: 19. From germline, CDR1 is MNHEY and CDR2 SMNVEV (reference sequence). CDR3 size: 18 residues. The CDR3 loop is CASSSGPENRGVFYEQYF. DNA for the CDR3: TGTGCCAGCAGTTCGGGGCCTGAAAACCGGGGGGTTTTTTACGAGCAGTACTTC.

CDR3 protein: CASSSRPGNQPQHF. The CDR3 bases are TGTGCCAGCAGCTCCCGCCCAGGCAATCAGCCCCAGCATTTT. The V and J genes are TRBV5-5 and TRBJ1-5; D ambiguous. This CDR3 has 14 residues. V was trimmed by 3 bases and J by 2 bases, leaving 9 bases between them. Germline CDR1 is SGHKS and CDR2 is YYEKEE (reference sequence). The full variable domain, with the rest looked up from reference TRBV5-5 and TRBJ1-5, is DAGVTQSPTHLIKTRGQQVTLRCSPISGHKSVSWYQQVLGQGPQFIFQYYEKEERGRGNFPDRFSARQFPNYSSELNVNALLLGDSALYLCASSSRPGNQPQHFGDGTRLSIL.

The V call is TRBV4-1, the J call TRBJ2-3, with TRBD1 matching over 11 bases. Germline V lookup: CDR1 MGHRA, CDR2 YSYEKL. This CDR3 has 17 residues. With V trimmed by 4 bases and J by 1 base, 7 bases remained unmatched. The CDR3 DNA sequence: TGCGCCAGCAGCCCCGAGCCGGGACAGGGGGGCACAGATACGCAGTATTTT. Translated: CASSPEPGQGGTDTQYF.

The CDR3 coding sequence is TGTGCCAGCAGCTCCCGGGACAGGGTCGCCGGGGAGCTGTTTTTT. Translated, it gives CASSSRDRVAGELFF. The chain recombines TRBV7-3 with TRBJ2-2; 9 bases are shared with TRBD1. The V segment lost 4 bases and the J segment 6 bases; nucleotides outside the gene matches: 6. CDR3 length equals 15 residues. Germline CDR1 and CDR2: SGHTA and FQGTGA.

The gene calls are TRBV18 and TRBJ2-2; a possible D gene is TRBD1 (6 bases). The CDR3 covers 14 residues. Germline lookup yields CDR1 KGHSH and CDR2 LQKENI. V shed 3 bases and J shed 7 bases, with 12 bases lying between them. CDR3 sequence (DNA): TGTGCCAGCTCACCGGGCAGGGGTGACGGGGAGCTGTTTTTT. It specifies CASSPGRGDGELFF.

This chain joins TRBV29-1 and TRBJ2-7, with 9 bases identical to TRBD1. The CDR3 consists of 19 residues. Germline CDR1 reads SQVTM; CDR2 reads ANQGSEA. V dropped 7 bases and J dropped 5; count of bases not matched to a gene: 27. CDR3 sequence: CSAWIVSEDRDRDVHEQYF. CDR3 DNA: TGCAGCGCCTGGATTGTAAGCGAAGATCGGGACAGGGATGTCCACGAGCAGTACTTC.

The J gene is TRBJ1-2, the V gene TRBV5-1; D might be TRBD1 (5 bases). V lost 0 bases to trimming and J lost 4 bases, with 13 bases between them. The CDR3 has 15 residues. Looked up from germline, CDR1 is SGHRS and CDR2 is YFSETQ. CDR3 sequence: CASSLAGGTGYGYTF. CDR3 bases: TGCGCCAGCAGCTTGGCCGGGGGGACGGGCTATGGCTACACCTTC.